The text below deals with one T cell receptor beta chain. V was shortened by 3 bases and J by 0 bases, with 11 bases between the two germline ends. CDR3 size: 15 residues. CDR1 MNHEY and CDR2 SMNVEV come from the germline V gene (reference sequence). These data come from a study of CD8 T cells in Susac syndrome. Random hexamers were used to reverse transcribe an amount of about 0.45 to 1 ug RNA. Amplification of TCR beta CDR3 spanned 54 Vbeta and 13 Jbeta via immunoSEQ multiplex PCR. TCRdb reprocessed the immunoSEQ multiplex PCR reads via MiXCR and lists one record per CDR3 protein. This table has approximately 300,000 distinct CDR3 sequences, approximately 91% appearing once. Negative magnetic isolation gave CD8+ and CD4+ cells; FACS enriched CD8+ TEMRA.

Sequencing was done on a sample of CD8+ T cells from PBMCs. This TCR came from a human donor with multiple sclerosis. The chain joins TRBV27 to TRBJ1-1; D remains unclear. The CDR3 loop reads CASSFVGGVNTEAFF. For the CDR3, the DNA is TGTGCCAGCAGTTTTGTGGGAGGCGTGAACACTGAAGCTTTCTTT.